Each of the 22 T cell receptor beta chains below was sequenced from the same sample in a study of identical twins. MiXCR, applied by TCRdb to the 5' RACE reads, yields one record per CDR3 protein. Among about 450,000 distinct CDR3 sequences listed, roughly 18% were seen once. Source material: naive T cells sorted from blood. Receptor source: a man in his fifties or sixties in good health.

This clonotype was seen ten or more times. V and J are TRBV29-1 and TRBJ2-1; D not resolved. Trimming took off 1 base at V and 0 bases at J, with 7 bases between the two ends. In germline, CDR1 is SQVTM, CDR2 ANQGSEA. The CDR3 consists of 14 residues. The CDR3 loop reads CSVEGTRSYNEQFF. In nucleotides, the CDR3 is TGCAGCGTTGAAGGCACCCGCTCCTACAATGAGCAGTTCTTC.

The J gene is TRBJ2-5, the V gene TRBV9; D gene unclear. Germline values: CDR1 SGDLS, CDR2 YYNGEE. Trimming removed 0 bases at V and 5 bases at J, with 14 bases between. The CDR3 is 15 residues long. CDR3 DNA: TGTGCCAGCAGCGTAGGAAGTGGCCCCAGGGAGACCCAGTACTTC. Encoded protein: CASSVGSGPRETQYF. Full variable domain (rest looked up from reference TRBV9 and TRBJ2-5): DSGVTQTPKHLITATGQRVTLRCSPRSGDLSVYWYQQSLDQGLQFLIQYYNGEERAKGNILERFSAQQFPDLHSELNLSSLELGDSALYFCASSVGSGPRETQYFGPGTRLLVL.

The V call is TRBV20-1, the J call TRBJ2-7; maybe TRBD2 (5 bases). V dropped 6 bases and J dropped 4 bases, with 22 bases sitting between them. The germline CDR1 and CDR2 sequences are DFQATT and SNEGSKA (reference sequence). The CDR3 totals 15 residues. CDR3 DNA sequence: TGCAGTGCCCGCAAACCTAGCCTAGGTGCTTACGAGCAGTACTTC. Translating it yields CSARKPSLGAYEQYF.

This clonotype was detected a few times. V and J are TRBV29-1 and TRBJ1-4; 7 nucleotides match TRBD1. The J segment lost 0 bases and the V segment lost 4 bases, leaving 5 bases of the junction unmatched. The CDR3 extends over 15 amino acids. Germline assignment: CDR1 SQVTM and CDR2 ANQGSEA. CDR3 bases: TGCAGCGTTGCGACAGGGATGGCAACTAATGAAAAACTGTTTTTT. Translated, it gives CSVATGMATNEKLFF.

CDR3: CASSAVGVGYEQYF. CDR3 DNA: TGTGCCAGCAGTGCCGTGGGGGTCGGCTACGAGCAGTACTTC. The chain recombines TRBV12-3 or TRBV12-4 with TRBJ2-7, with D tentatively TRBD1 or TRBD2 (5 bases each). V lost 5 bases to trimming and J lost 3 bases, with 14 bases between them. The CDR3 contains 14 residues.

This clonotype has a handful of counts. The V and J genes are TRBV5-8 and TRBJ2-1; perhaps TRBD2 as D (6 bases). Germline CDR1 reads SGHTS; CDR2 reads YDEGEE. This CDR3 has 16 amino acids. V lost 2 bases to trimming and J lost 3 bases, with 15 bases between them. CDR3 amino acids: CASSFPPGLIYNEQFF. The DNA for the CDR3 is TGTGCCAGCAGCTTTCCTCCGGGACTCATCTACAATGAGCAGTTCTTC.

There are many counts of this clonotype. This chain connects TRBV29-1 to TRBJ2-2, with a weak D call TRBD1 (5 bases). CDR1 is SQVTM and CDR2 is ANQGSEA in the germline V gene. The CDR3 spans 13 residues. V lost 6 bases to trimming and J lost 0 bases, with 8 bases between them. The CDR3 sequence is CSVTVTNTGELFF. The CDR3, as DNA: TGCAGCGTGACAGTTACGAACACCGGGGAGCTGTTTTTT.

V usage is TRBV12-3 or TRBV12-4 and J usage is TRBJ2-1; D might be TRBD1 (6 bases). CDR3 size: 13 residues. V was shortened by 3 bases and J by 9 bases, with 12 bases between the two germline ends. The CDR3 spells CASSFQTGLEQFF. Written as DNA, the CDR3 is TGTGCCAGCAGTTTCCAAACAGGGCTTGAGCAGTTCTTC.

This clonotype occurred a few times. This rearrangement joins TRBV11-2 to TRBJ1-4; the match to TRBD1 covers 7 bases. The CDR3 sequence is 15 residues long. With V trimmed by 6 bases and J by 4 bases, 8 bases remained unmatched. CDR1 is SGHAT and CDR2 is FQNNGV in the germline V gene. Here the CDR3 reads CASRRGDRYNEKLFF. The CDR3 nucleotides are TGTGCCAGCAGAAGGGGGGACAGATATAATGAAAAACTGTTTTTT.

V gene TRBV6-1 combines with J gene TRBJ2-2; D call uncertain. There are 13 residues in the CDR3. V shed 4 bases and J shed 3 bases, with 6 bases lying between them. Germline V gene lookup returns CDR1 MNHNS and CDR2 SASEGT. This CDR3 is CASSGEYTGELFF. CDR3 in DNA: TGTGCCAGCAGTGGAGAGTACACCGGGGAGCTGTTTTTT.

Only a few counts were recorded for this clonotype. This chain uses TRBV20-1 with TRBJ2-3, with D unclear. The CDR3 loop spans 14 amino acids. The V and J ends lost 3 bases and 6 bases respectively, with 16 bases between them. The germline V gene has CDR1 DFQATT and CDR2 SNEGSKA (reference sequence). The CDR3 region is CSARRQENVDTQYF. The CDR3 bases are TGCAGTGCTAGGAGGCAGGAGAACGTGGATACGCAGTATTTT.

This clonotype was seen repeatedly, ten times or more. The J gene is TRBJ2-1, the V gene TRBV10-3; TRBD1 aligns across 7 bases. The CDR3 extends over 14 amino acids. Per the germline V gene, CDR1 is ENHRY and CDR2 is SYGVKD. V lost 9 bases to trimming and J lost 8 bases; unmatched junction nucleotides: 13. CDR3 in DNA: TGTGCCATTGGGGTGGGCAGGGGGACCGATGAGCAGTTCTTC. Translating it yields CAIGVGRGTDEQFF.

This clonotype was observed a handful of times. The chain joins TRBV20-1 to TRBJ1-2; 9 bases agree with TRBD1. The CDR3 is 14 residues long. Germline-derived CDR1 and CDR2 are DFQATT and SNEGSKA (reference sequence). The trim removed 2 bases at V and 3 bases at J, leaving 4 bases unmatched. CDR3 sequence reads: CSARSRDRDYGYTF. The CDR3 DNA reads TGCAGTGCTAGAAGCCGGGACAGGGACTATGGCTACACCTTC.

The table lists this clonotype with many counts. CDR3 coding DNA: TGTGCCAGCAGTCCCAACCGGGACCTCCGCGAGCAGTACTTC. Its translation: CASSPNRDLREQYF. This sequence joins TRBV6-2 or TRBV6-3 and TRBJ2-7; possibly TRBD1 or TRBD2 for D (5 bases each). Germline values: CDR1 MNHEY, CDR2 SVGEGT. The V gene lost 5 bases and the J gene lost 6 bases, with 17 bases spanning the gap. The CDR3 contains 14 residues.

This clonotype has at least ten counts. The chain carries TRBV6-2 or TRBV6-3 and TRBJ1-5; 7 nucleotides align to TRBD1. The CDR3 consists of 15 residues. The germline CDR1 and CDR2 sequences are MNHEY and SVGEGT. After removal of 6 bases from V and 6 bases from J, the junction contained 11 bases not matched to a gene. In DNA form, the CDR3 reads TGTGCCAGCAGGCCCGACAGGGTATTCGGTCAGCCCCAGCATTTT. This translates into CASRPDRVFGQPQHF.

The rearrangement links TRBV5-6 to TRBJ2-3; D is possibly TRBD2 (5 bases). The CDR3 runs to 17 residues. The germline V and J ends were trimmed by 3 bases and 0 bases, with 17 bases remaining between them. Germline assignment: CDR1 SGHDT and CDR2 YYEEEE. In DNA, the CDR3 is TGTGCCAGCAGCTCGGCCCGGCGAGGGCTGAGCACAGATACGCAGTATTTT. This translates into CASSSARRGLSTDTQYF. Full variable domain (missing parts from reference TRBV5-6 and TRBJ2-3): DAGVTQSPTHLIKTRGQQVTLRCSPKSGHDTVSWYQQALGQGPQFIFQYYEEEERQRGNFPDRFSGHQFPNYSSELNVNALLLGDSALYLCASSSARRGLSTDTQYFGPGTRLTVL.

Ten or more counts support this clonotype. This chain links TRBV5-1 with TRBJ2-1, with a weak D call TRBD2 (7 bases). The CDR3 runs to 15 residues. V dropped 3 bases and J dropped 5 bases, with 15 bases sitting between them. CDR1 is SGHRS and CDR2 is YFSETQ in the germline V gene. The CDR3 sequence: CASSSRGGYDNEQFF. CDR3 DNA sequence: TGCGCCAGCAGCTCGAGGGGGGGGTATGACAATGAGCAGTTCTTC.

This clonotype was observed a few times. This chain joins TRBV29-1 and TRBJ2-2; D remains ambiguous. The V gene lost 7 bases and the J gene lost 1 base, with 13 bases spanning the gap. CDR1 is SQVTM, CDR2 ANQGSEA, per germline. The CDR3 totals 14 residues. DNA for the CDR3: TGCAGCGCCGTTCGAGGATTGAACACCGGGGAGCTGTTTTTT. As protein: CSAVRGLNTGELFF.

The rearrangement joins TRBV4-3 to TRBJ2-7; no clear D gene. Germline CDR1 reads LGHNA; CDR2 reads YSLEER. This CDR3 has 15 residues. V dropped 0 bases and J dropped 5 bases, with 14 bases sitting between them. The CDR3 DNA sequence: TGCGCCAGCAGCCAAGATATAAGAGGTCGCGACGAGCAGTACTTC. Translating gives CASSQDIRGRDEQYF.

This clonotype was recorded a few times. DNA for the CDR3: TGCAGTGCTAGAGAACCGACAGCCCATATAGCCCAGCATTTT. Residues: CSAREPTAHIAQHF. The chain carries TRBV20-1 and TRBJ1-5, with D possibly TRBD1 on 5 matching bases. The CDR3 spans 14 residues. Germline loops: CDR1 DFQATT, CDR2 SNEGSKA (reference sequence). Deletions cut 0 bases from V and 11 bases from J, with 17 bases between.

The chain combines TRBV7-6 with TRBJ1-1; no clear D. Deletions cut 1 base from V and 1 base from J, with 7 bases between. CDR3 length: 14 residues. The germline V gene has CDR1 SGHVS and CDR2 FNYEAQ. The CDR3 DNA sequence: TGTGCCAGCAGCTTAGAACCCGAGAACACTGAAGCTTTCTTT. Translated, it gives CASSLEPENTEAFF.

The rearrangement uses TRBV7-9 and TRBJ2-5; D is possibly TRBD1 (6 bases). The CDR3 sequence is 15 residues long. Looked up from germline, CDR1 is SEHNR and CDR2 is FQNEAQ (reference sequence). The V and J ends lost 5 bases and 2 bases respectively, with 15 bases between them. CDR3 in DNA: TGTGCCAGCAGCAATTACAGGGATGCACAAGAGACCCAGTACTTC. Residues: CASSNYRDAQETQYF.